The present T cell receptor (beta chain) was sequenced within a study of T cells in pancreatic ductal adenocarcinoma. General observations from the study: Blood clonality (roughly 0.067) did not differ significantly from tumor (around 0.12). The resected pancreatic cancer cohort was biased toward the minority with early-stage disease.

A remark on this clone: Its antigen remains unknown.

Profiled with immunoSEQ multiplex PCR; TCRdb holds only in-frame clones, not every one. The sample includes 100,000 or so clones, 90% to 95% of them seen just once. Surgery without prior neoadjuvant therapy was the treatment of the selected pancreatic ductal adenocarcinoma patients. The V segment lost 7 bases and the J segment 6 bases; nucleotides outside the gene matches: 8. Germline V gene data show CDR1 as MNHEY and CDR2 as SVGAGI. This CDR3 is 14 amino acids long. The TCR comes from a human donor with pancreatic ductal adenocarcinoma. The sequenced sample consisted of PBMCs. This sequence joins TRBV6-5 and TRBJ2-7, with 11 bases that match TRBD2. CDR3 sequence reads: CASKLAGGGGEQYF. CDR3 nucleotide sequence: TGTGCCAGCAAATTAGCGGGAGGGGGAGGCGAGCAGTACTTC.